The clone carrying this TCR beta chain was observed a few times. Seattle's enrolled individuals joined amid active infection and were then monitored longitudinally. Methods used by the authors: Scientists estimated how many nucleated cells there were by amplifying reference gene primers. The protocol was immunoSEQ multiplex PCR, while the TCRdb copy is restricted to in-frame clones and leaves out a portion. The DNA gave D and trimming, while V, J and clone size come from that table. The sample lists tens of thousands of clones; 90% were seen once. The sample belongs to a study of blood T cell repertoires in COVID-19. At the level of the study: Researchers got acute and convalescent COVID-19 samples from the United States, Italy and Spain. Nucleic acid was either cDNA or gDNA, and it came from T cells, B-cell-depleted T cells, or PBMCs.

CDR1 SEHNR and CDR2 FQNEAQ come from the germline V gene (reference sequence). The CDR3 spans 15 residues. The trim removed 2 bases at V and 6 bases at J, leaving 10 bases unmatched. The material sequenced was peripheral blood. This receptor was obtained from a man aged 50 to 60 with COVID-19, enrolled during active disease. V and J are TRBV7-9 and TRBJ2-7, with 7 bases matching TRBD1. As DNA, the CDR3 is TGTGCCAGCAGCTTATGGGGCAGGGGGAGAGGCGAGCAGTACTTC. Encoded protein: CASSLWGRGRGEQYF.